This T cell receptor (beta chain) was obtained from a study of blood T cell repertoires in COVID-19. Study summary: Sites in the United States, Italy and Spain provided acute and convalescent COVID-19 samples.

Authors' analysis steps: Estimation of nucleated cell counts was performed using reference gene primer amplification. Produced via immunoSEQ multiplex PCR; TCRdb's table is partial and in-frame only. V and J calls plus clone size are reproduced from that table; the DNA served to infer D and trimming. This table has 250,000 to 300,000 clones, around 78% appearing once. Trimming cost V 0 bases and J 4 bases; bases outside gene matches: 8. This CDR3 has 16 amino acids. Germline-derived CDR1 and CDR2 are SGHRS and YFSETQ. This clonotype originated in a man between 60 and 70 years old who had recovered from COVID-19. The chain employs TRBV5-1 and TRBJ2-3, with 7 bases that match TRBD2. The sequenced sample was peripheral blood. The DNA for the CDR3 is TGCGCCAGCAGCTTGGCCCTTGGTGGGGGGGCAGATACGCAGTATTTT. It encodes CASSLALGGGADTQYF. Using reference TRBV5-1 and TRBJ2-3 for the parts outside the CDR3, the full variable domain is KAGVTQTPRYLIKTRGQQVTLSCSPISGHRSVSWYQQTPGQGLQFLFEYFSETQRNKGNFPGRFSGRQFSNSRSEMNVSTLELGDSALYLCASSLALGGGADTQYFGPGTRLTVL.